This TCR beta chain was sequenced in a study of blood T cell repertoires in COVID-19. Whole-study context: T cells, B-cell-depleted T cells, or PBMCs provided the cDNA or gDNA that served as material.

Data came from immunoSEQ multiplex PCR; TCRdb stores just in-frame clones and leaves some out. Altogether hundreds of thousands of clones are present, 81% being singletons, with the ten largest covering about 8%. V was trimmed by 2 bases and J by 4 bases, leaving 11 bases between them. The length of the CDR3 is 14 residues. CDR1 is LNHDA, CDR2 SQIVND, per germline (reference sequence). The chain joins TRBV19 to TRBJ1-2, with D perhaps TRBD1 (6 bases). The clonotype comes from a woman over 75 with acute or convalescent COVID-19. Sequenced sample: peripheral blood. CDR3 nucleotides: TGTGCCAGTAGTATACCTACAGGGATCTATGGCTACACCTTC. Translated, it gives CASSIPTGIYGYTF.